Listed below are T cell receptor beta chains from one sample, sequenced in a study of blood T cell repertoires in COVID-19. Profiled with immunoSEQ multiplex PCR; TCRdb holds only in-frame clones, not every one. The repertoire holds about 110,000 clones, with less than 85% as singletons. The specimen was peripheral blood. These receptors came from a man aged 65 to 79 with active or convalescent COVID-19. The conserved cysteine and the conserved F or W are not part of the CDR3 here. The order of the fields is V gene, J gene, CDR3 protein.

>TRBV10-3|TRBJ1-2
AISLGLSTANYGYT
>TRBV2|TRBJ2-1
ASRDIAGGTYNEQF
>TRBV5-8|TRBJ2-1
ASSFSGTSGGGYNEQF
>TRBV6-5|TRBJ1-3
ASSSGTGRGNTIY
>TRBV5-1|TRBJ2-1
ASSPLSAVTYNEQF
>TRBV6-5|TRBJ1-2
ATTRVGANYGYT
>TRBV6-5|TRBJ1-2
ASSETLGGDGYT
>TRBV6-5|TRBJ2-5
ASSSWTSGLQETQY
>TRBV5-1|TRBJ2-1
ASTLGTASYNEQF
>TRBV19|TRBJ1-6
ASSTRGQRNSPLH
>TRBV7-9|TRBJ2-1
ASSRSGVNEQF
>TRBV20-1|TRBJ2-1
SAGTHNEQF
>TRBV12-2|TRBJ2-5
ASRFAGSEETQY
>TRBV2|TRBJ1-5
ASSEDRGLGRPQH
>TRBV20-1|TRBJ2-4
SASTLNRGAKNIQY
>TRBV5-4|TRBJ1-1
ASSSDIDDTEAF
>TRBV7-8|TRBJ1-5
ASSTGTGPNQPQH
>TRBV5-1|TRBJ2-1
ASSLGRGLYNEQF
>TRBV11-2|TRBJ1-1
ASSFIKQGSVTEAF
>TRBV6-2/TRBV6-3|TRBJ2-7
ASSTSGRTYEQY
>TRBV11-2|TRBJ2-5
ASSLGQGGETQY
>TRBV29-1|TRBJ1-1
SVHRGWTEAF
>TRBV5-1|TRBJ2-7
ASSPDPSGIDEQY
>TRBV5-5|TRBJ2-1
ASSPGGGRSYNEQF
>TRBV11-1|TRBJ1-6
ASSLAGSSPLH
>TRBV5-5|TRBJ2-7
ASSLRSRGADYEQY
>TRBV28|TRBJ1-2
ASKGGSSRGYGYT
>TRBV6-5|TRBJ1-2
ASRIPLTGVDGYT
>TRBV2|TRBJ1-3
ASSPLTGSGNTIY
>TRBV6-5|TRBJ2-7
ASSYSAGDEQY
>TRBV6-2/TRBV6-3|TRBJ1-5
ASSSDTYNQPQH
>TRBV11-2|TRBJ2-7
ASSFSRGEQY
>TRBV5-1|TRBJ1-2
ASSPDREQGYT
>TRBV5-1|TRBJ1-4
ASSQDSVATNEKLF
>TRBV3-1/TRBV3-2|TRBJ1-3
ASSQVTGGSGNTIY
>TRBV18|TRBJ1-6
ASSPGQLSRSPLH
>TRBV6-1|TRBJ2-1
ASSGITGGSYNEQF
>TRBV14|TRBJ2-7
ASSQGRGPSYEQY
>TRBV9|TRBJ1-5
ASSGGVNQPQH
>TRBV28|TRBJ1-2
ASSRTGRGYT
>TRBV9|TRBJ1-1
ASSVGQGNTEAF
>TRBV2|TRBJ1-4
ASRSGTYDEKLF
>TRBV20-1|TRBJ1-1
SASSPGEAF
>TRBV30|TRBJ2-5
AWNSGAQTQY
>TRBV30|TRBJ1-1
AWSGSLNTEAF
>TRBV11-2|TRBJ2-7
ASSRTEHEQY
>TRBV6-1|TRBJ1-1
ASSDEGAITEAF